These 21 T cell receptor beta chains were all obtained from the same sample, sequenced in a study of molecular identifiers for immune sequencing clone quantification (dated by TCRdb to 2017 to 2018). The library came from PCR. Sequenced using an Illumina HiSeq 4000. TCRdb trimmed public reads at Q25 via fastp, called clones via MiXCR and kept in-frame beta chains. Every distinct CDR3 protein forms one entry, paired with its most common genes and DNA. Present in this sample are 550,000 to 750,000 distinct CDR3 sequences, 15% to 20% of which were seen just once. The ten largest clones capture 0.85% to 0.9% of the sample. Material for sequencing was naive CD8+ T cells from blood, with Jurkat cell RNA spiked in. What this sample's cell subset or site label stands for: FACS-sorted CD8+CD4-CCR7+CD45RA+ naive T cells. The receptors shown here come from a human donor in good health. Some libraries in this study had Jurkat cell RNA spiked in.

As regards this clonotype: A junction boundary mismatches the germline segment, possibly from a read error. The chain links TRBV19 to TRBJ2-1; D gene ambiguous. This CDR3 region has 13 residues. The V gene's germline CDR1 is LNHDA and CDR2 SQIVND (reference sequence). CDR3 DNA: TGTGCCAGTAGTATCGGTTCCTACAATGAGCTGTTCTTC. It translates to CASSIGSYNELFF.

This clonotype turned up a few times. CDR3: CASSPLYGSEVRSYEQYF. In DNA form, the CDR3 reads TGTGCCAGCAGCCCCCTCTATGGATCGGAAGTAAGGTCCTACGAGCAGTACTTC. V is TRBV7-9 and J is TRBJ2-7; D ambiguous. This CDR3 spans 18 amino acids. V lost 5 bases, J lost 1 base, and 24 bases lay in between. Germline V gives CDR1 SEHNR, CDR2 FQNEAQ (reference sequence).

This clonotype has only a few counts. The CDR3 nucleotides are TGTGCCAGCAGCTTAGGTCCAGGGTTAAATGAAAAACTGTTTTTT. The encoded protein is CASSLGPGLNEKLFF. The chain links TRBV13 to TRBJ1-4; D possibly corresponds to TRBD1 (5 bases). The germline V gene encodes CDR1 PRHDT and CDR2 FYEKMQ (reference sequence). This CDR3 spans 15 amino acids. The V end was cut by 0 bases, the J end by 5 bases, with 10 bases between. Full variable domain (outside the CDR3, taken from reference TRBV13 and TRBJ1-4): AAGVIQSPRHLIKEKRETATLKCYPIPRHDTVYWYQQGPGQDPQFLISFYEKMQSDKGSIPDRFSAQQFSDYHSELNMSSLELGDSALYFCASSLGPGLNEKLFFGSGTQLSVL.

The sample holds many counts of this clonotype. The chain is built from TRBV4-3 and TRBJ2-7; the D call may be TRBD1 or TRBD2 (5 bases each). The germline CDR1 and CDR2 sequences are LGHNA and YSLEER. Trimming took off 0 bases at V and 0 bases at J, with 15 bases between the two ends. The CDR3 has 17 residues. CDR3 loop: CASSQDSGTYFSYEQYF. Written as DNA, the CDR3 is TGCGCCAGCAGCCAAGACTCAGGGACGTACTTCTCCTACGAGCAGTACTTC.

This clonotype has ten or more counts. V and J are TRBV4-1 and TRBJ1-1; the D gene is possibly TRBD1 (6 bases). The germline V gene has CDR1 MGHRA and CDR2 YSYEKL. This CDR3 region has 14 residues. Trimming shortened V by 3 bases and J by 3 bases, and 11 bases separated the two germline ends. The CDR3 sequence: CASSHSTGYTEAFF. The DNA for the CDR3 is TGCGCCAGCAGCCATTCTACAGGGTACACTGAAGCTTTCTTT.

Only a few counts were recorded for this clonotype. The CDR3 DNA reads as TGTGCCAGCAGCCAAGAGCGGATGAATGAAAAACTGTTTTTT. The encoded protein is CASSQERMNEKLFF. This chain connects TRBV11-2 to TRBJ1-4, with D unclear. CDR3 length: 14 residues. V shed 5 bases and J shed 5 bases, with 12 bases lying between them. Germline CDR1 is SGHAT and CDR2 is FQNNGV.

This clonotype was found many times. The chain couples TRBV27 to TRBJ1-5; D unclear. The V gene lost 10 bases and the J gene lost 0 bases, with 13 bases spanning the gap. This CDR3 is 14 amino acids long. Germline CDR1 and CDR2: MNHEY and SMNVEV (reference sequence). CDR3 DNA sequence: TGTGCCAAACCTGGGAGAGGTAGCAATCAGCCCCAGCATTTT. Translated: CAKPGRGSNQPQHF.

In its sample, this clonotype was seen many times. V usage is TRBV7-9 and J usage is TRBJ2-5; possible D gene TRBD2, 5 bases. With 5 bases removed from V and 1 base from J, the gap between germline ends came to 20 bases. Germline values: CDR1 SEHNR, CDR2 FQNEAQ (reference sequence). CDR3 length: 17 residues. The CDR3 sequence is CASSTPGIYLSQETQYF. DNA for the CDR3: TGTGCCAGCAGCACCCCGGGGATCTATTTATCCCAAGAGACCCAGTACTTC.

This clonotype was seen once. The junction does not match germline at one end; this may be a read error. CDR3 in DNA: TGTGCCAGCAGTTTTTACGGGAACGAGCAGCACTTC. Translated: CASSFYGNEQHF. The gene calls are TRBV12-3 or TRBV12-4 and TRBJ2-7, with D tentatively TRBD2 (5 bases). This CDR3 region has 12 residues.

This clonotype was picked up a small number of times. The chain uses TRBV4-1 and TRBJ2-5, with D unresolved. Deletions cut 1 base from V and 5 bases from J, with 11 bases between. CDR3 length: 14 amino acids. Germline V lookup: CDR1 MGHRA, CDR2 YSYEKL. The CDR3 DNA follows: TGCGCCAGCAGCCAAGGGGTAGGGCTGGAGACCCAGTACTTC. Translated: CASSQGVGLETQYF.

A few counts support this clonotype. This sequence joins TRBV11-2 and TRBJ2-3, with 9 positions matching TRBD2. V gave up 5 bases and J gave up 4 bases; unmatched junction bases: 7. Germline CDR1 SGHAT, CDR2 FQNNGV. The length of the CDR3 is 15 residues. In nucleotides, the CDR3 is TGTGCCAGCAGCACCTCTAGCGGGATGGCAGATACGCAGTATTTT. Its translation is CASSTSSGMADTQYF.

This clonotype has a handful of counts. The chain employs TRBV28 and TRBJ2-2, with 14 bases that match TRBD2. The CDR3 length is 19 residues. Germline CDR1 MDHEN, CDR2 SYDVKM. With V trimmed by 5 bases and J by 7 bases, 15 bases remained unmatched. The CDR3 sequence is CASSPPSPGLAGVDGELFF. The DNA of the CDR3 is TGTGCCAGCAGTCCTCCGTCCCCGGGACTAGCGGGAGTGGACGGGGAGCTGTTTTTT.

The genes are TRBV6-2 or TRBV6-3 and TRBJ1-2; D gene unclear. V lost 2 bases and J lost 5, with 12 bases in between. The CDR3 is 14 amino acids. Per the germline V gene, CDR1 is MNHEY and CDR2 is SVGEGT. The CDR3 DNA follows: TGTGCCAGCAGTTACGCGGGGTCGTCTTATGGCTACACCTTC. Protein sequence: CASSYAGSSYGYTF.

The DNA for the CDR3 is TGTGCCAGCAGCCCGCCCCAAGCCTCGGGGGAGCAGTATTTT. Its translation is CASSPPQASGEQYF. The genes are TRBV7-9 and TRBJ2-3; possibly TRBD2 for D (6 bases). The CDR3 sequence is 14 residues long. The germline gives CDR1 SEHNR, CDR2 FQNEAQ (reference sequence). V was trimmed by 5 bases and J by 11 bases, leaving 20 bases between them.

The chain couples TRBV4-3 to TRBJ1-1; TRBD1 is a possible D gene (6 bases). V lost 4 bases, J lost 6 bases, and 18 bases lay in between. Per germline, CDR1 LGHNA and CDR2 YSLEER. The CDR3 contains 15 residues. CDR3 residues: CASSRSPGEAAEAFF. CDR3 DNA sequence: TGCGCCAGCAGCCGCTCCCCAGGGGAAGCCGCTGAAGCTTTCTTT.

There are many counts of this clonotype. This chain's CDR3 is CASSFPGETGPDLNTEAFF. CDR3 in DNA: TGTGCCAGCAGCTTTCCGGGGGAGACGGGTCCGGACTTAAACACTGAAGCTTTCTTT. The chain has TRBV7-2 and TRBJ1-1; possibly TRBD1 for D (5 bases). CDR1 is SGHTA, CDR2 FQGNSA, per germline. This CDR3 spans 19 amino acids. V was cut by 3 bases and J by 2 bases, with 25 bases left in between. Together with reference TRBV7-2 and TRBJ1-1, the CDR3 gives the full variable domain: GAGVSQSPSNKVTEKGKDVELRCDPISGHTALYWYRQSLGQGLEFLIYFQGNSAPDKSGLPSDRFSAERTGGSVSTLTIQRTQQEDSAVYLCASSFPGETGPDLNTEAFFGQGTRLTVV.

This clonotype was found a few times. The chain is built from TRBV19 and TRBJ1-1; D call uncertain. V was clipped by 3 bases and J by 1 base, with 12 bases between them. Germline CDR1 is LNHDA and CDR2 is SQIVND (reference sequence). The CDR3 contains 15 residues. The CDR3 region has the DNA TGTGCCAGTAGTATTTGGGGTCCCGGGAACACTGAAGCTTTCTTT. As protein: CASSIWGPGNTEAFF.

This clonotype was seen only a few times. The chain links TRBV4-1 to TRBJ2-1, with D hard to call. This CDR3 spans 13 amino acids. CDR1 and CDR2 from the germline V gene are MGHRA and YSYEKL. The ends were cut back, 4 bases at V and 9 bases at J, with 13 bases in the middle. The CDR3 is CASSLDHFREQFF. The DNA for the CDR3 is TGCGCCAGCAGCCTTGACCACTTCCGTGAGCAGTTCTTC.

This clonotype was seen only once. A much larger clone differs by one base, so this may be a read error. The rearrangement links TRBV30 to TRBJ1-6, with D unclear. Germline loops: CDR1 GTSNPN, CDR2 SVGIG (reference sequence). Trimming removed 4 bases from V and 6 bases from J, with 4 bases in between. The CDR3 is 11 residues long. The CDR3, as DNA: TGTGCCTGGACCGGTAATTCACCCCTCCACTTT. This codes for CAWTGNSPLHF. The full variable domain, its missing parts supplied by reference TRBV30 and TRBJ1-6, is SQTIHQWPATLVQPVGSPLSLECTVEGTSNPNLYWYRQAAGRGLQLLFYSVGIGQISSEVPQNLSASRPQDRQFILSSKKLLLSDSGFYLCAWTGNSPLHFGNGTRLTVT.

This clonotype was observed at least ten times. The chain combines TRBV12-3 or TRBV12-4 with TRBJ1-1; TRBD1 is a possible D gene (5 bases). Trimming removed 4 bases from V and 4 bases from J, with 7 bases in between. The CDR3 contains 12 residues. The CDR3 bases are TGTGCCAGCAGTTGGGGGTCCACTGAAGCTTTCTTT. Amino acid sequence: CASSWGSTEAFF.

Notes on this clonotype: A much more abundant neighbour one base away suggests this may be a read error. This rearrangement joins TRBV6-2 or TRBV6-3 to TRBJ1-1; no reliable D call. Germline CDR1 reads MNHEY; CDR2 reads SVGEGT. V lost 6 bases and J 3 bases, leaving 5 bases between the germline ends. The CDR3 loop spans 11 amino acids. In nucleotides, the CDR3 is TGTGCCAGCAGATGGGACACTGAAGCTTTCTTT. It codes for CASRWDTEAFF.